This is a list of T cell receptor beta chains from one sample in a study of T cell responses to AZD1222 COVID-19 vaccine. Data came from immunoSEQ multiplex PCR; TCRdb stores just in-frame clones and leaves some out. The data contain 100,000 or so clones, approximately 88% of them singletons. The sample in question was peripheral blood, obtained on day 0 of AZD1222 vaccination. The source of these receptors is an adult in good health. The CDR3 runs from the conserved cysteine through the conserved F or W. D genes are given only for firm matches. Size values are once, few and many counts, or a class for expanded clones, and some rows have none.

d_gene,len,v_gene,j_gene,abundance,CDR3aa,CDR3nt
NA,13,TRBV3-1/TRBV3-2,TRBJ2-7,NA,CASSQEAQPQRYF,TGTGCCAGCAGCCAAGAGGCTCAACCCCAGCGGTACTTC
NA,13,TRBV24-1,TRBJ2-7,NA,CATSGQPSYEQYF,TGTGCCACCAGTGGGCAGCCTTCCTACGAGCAGTACTTC
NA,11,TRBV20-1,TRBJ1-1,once,CSARDSIEAFF,TGCAGTGCTAGGGACAGTATCGAAGCTTTCTTT
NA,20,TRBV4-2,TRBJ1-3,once,CASSQEVLGGALGSGNTIYF,TGTGCCAGCAGCCAAGAGGTCCTGGGGGGCGCTTTGGGCTCTGGAAACACCATATATTTT
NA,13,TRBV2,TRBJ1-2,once,CASSGDRQYGYTF,TGTGCCAGCAGTGGGGACCGCCAATATGGCTACACCTTC
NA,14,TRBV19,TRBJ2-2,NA,CASSRPENTGELFF,TGTGCCAGTAGTCGCCCGGAGAACACCGGGGAGCTGTTTTTT
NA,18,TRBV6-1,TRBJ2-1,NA,CASSEGRLQTYSYNEQFF,TGTGCCAGCAGTGAAGGCCGACTACAGACTTACTCCTACAATGAGCAGTTCTTC
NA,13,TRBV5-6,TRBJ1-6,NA,CASSFWRGGSLHF,TGTGCCAGCAGCTTCTGGAGGGGGGGGTCCCTCCACTTT
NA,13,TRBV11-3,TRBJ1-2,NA,CASSLAGRHGYTF,TGTGCCAGCAGCTTAGCGGGGCGCCATGGCTACACCTTC
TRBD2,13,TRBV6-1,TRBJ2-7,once,CASRGTSGYEQYF,TGTGCCAGCAGAGGGACTAGCGGCTACGAGCAGTACTTC
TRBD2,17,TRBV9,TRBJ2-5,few,CASSVEERGVGSETQYF,TGTGCCAGCAGCGTAGAGGAGCGGGGGGTTGGGTCAGAGACCCAGTACTTC
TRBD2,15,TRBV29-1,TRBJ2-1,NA,CSVPGLAGEKNEQFF,TGCAGCGTTCCCGGACTAGCGGGAGAAAAGAATGAGCAGTTCTTC
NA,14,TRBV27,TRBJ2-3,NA,CASSFGVSTDTQYF,TGTGCCAGCAGTTTCGGGGTCAGCACAGATACGCAGTATTTT
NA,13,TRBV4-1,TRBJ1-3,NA,CASSRISGNTIYF,TGCGCCAGCAGTCGGATCTCTGGAAACACCATATATTTT
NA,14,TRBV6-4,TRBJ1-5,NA,CASSEQGGGQPQHF,TGTGCCAGCAGTGAACAGGGAGGCGGTCAGCCCCAGCATTTT
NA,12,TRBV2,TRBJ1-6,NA,CASTQNNSPLHF,TGTGCCAGCACCCAGAATAATTCACCCCTCCACTTT
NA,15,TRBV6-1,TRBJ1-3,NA,CASNEETSSGNTIYF,TGTGCCAGCAATGAAGAAACCTCCTCTGGAAACACCATATATTTT
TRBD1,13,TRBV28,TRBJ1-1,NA,CASSPTGGRVAFF,TGTGCCAGCAGTCCGACAGGGGGGCGAGTAGCTTTCTTT
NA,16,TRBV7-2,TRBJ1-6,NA,CASSSHLGRENSPLHF,TGTGCCAGCAGCTCCCATTTGGGAAGGGAGAATTCACCCCTCCACTTT
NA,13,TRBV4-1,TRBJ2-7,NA,CASSQPGGAQQYF,TGCGCCAGCAGCCAACCAGGAGGGGCGCAGCAGTACTTC
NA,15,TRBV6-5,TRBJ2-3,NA,CASSYSTMGGNTQYF,TGTGCCAGCAGTTACTCGACTATGGGGGGCAATACGCAGTATTTT
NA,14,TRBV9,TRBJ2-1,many,CASSVRGRMNEQFF,TGTGCCAGCAGCGTTCGTGGGCGCATGAATGAGCAGTTCTTC